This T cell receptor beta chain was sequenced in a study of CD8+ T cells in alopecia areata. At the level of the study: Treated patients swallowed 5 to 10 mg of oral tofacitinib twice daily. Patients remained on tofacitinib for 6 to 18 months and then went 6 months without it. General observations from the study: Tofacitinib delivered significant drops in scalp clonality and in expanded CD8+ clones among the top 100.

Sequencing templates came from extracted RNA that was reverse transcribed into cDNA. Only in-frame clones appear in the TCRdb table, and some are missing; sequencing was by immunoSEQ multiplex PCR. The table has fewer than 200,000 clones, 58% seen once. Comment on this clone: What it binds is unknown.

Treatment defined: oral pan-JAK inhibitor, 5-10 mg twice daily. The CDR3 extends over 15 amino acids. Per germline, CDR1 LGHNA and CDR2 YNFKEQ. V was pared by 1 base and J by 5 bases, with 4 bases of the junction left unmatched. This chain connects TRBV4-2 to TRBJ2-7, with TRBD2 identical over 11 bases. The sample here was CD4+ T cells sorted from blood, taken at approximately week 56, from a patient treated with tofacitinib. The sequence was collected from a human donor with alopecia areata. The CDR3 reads CASSQGSGGVHEQYF. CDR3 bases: TGTGCCAGCAGCCAAGGTAGCGGGGGGGTCCACGAGCAGTACTTC.